This T cell receptor (beta chain) emerged from a study of regulatory T cells in long-lasting Graves disease. About the research overall: Patients with persistent Graves' disease had over 5 years of antithyroid drugs and persistent TSH receptor antibodies.

Arm-PCR with iRepertoire HTBI primers amplified the CDR3 regions for these TCR beta libraries. MiXCR, applied by TCRdb to the multiplex PCR reads, yields one record per CDR3 protein. Here the sample spans roughly 470,000 distinct CDR3 sequences, around 21% being singletons. This clonotype was observed at least ten times. Its target is not known. Study findings and constraints: Persistent Graves' patients showed less TCR diversity than newly diagnosed ones.

Germline-derived CDR1 and CDR2 are MNHNS and SASEGT. The V end lost 4 bases, the J end lost 5 bases, and 8 bases lay between the germline ends. The length of the CDR3 is 12 residues. Time point in this sample: persistent/refractory GD, antithyroid drugs over 5 years with positive TRAb. RNA extracted from PBMCs served as the sequencing template. Approximately 8.3 milliliters of peripheral blood went into EDTA tubes. The sequence was collected from a female donor with Graves disease. The V and J genes are TRBV6-1 and TRBJ1-2; D remains unclear. The sample was peripheral blood mononuclear cells (PBMCs), taken when the disease was refractory, from a patient treated with antithyroid drugs. The CDR3 nucleotides are TGTGCCAGCAGTGCAGGTCAATATGGCTACACCTTC. Translating it yields CASSAGQYGYTF.